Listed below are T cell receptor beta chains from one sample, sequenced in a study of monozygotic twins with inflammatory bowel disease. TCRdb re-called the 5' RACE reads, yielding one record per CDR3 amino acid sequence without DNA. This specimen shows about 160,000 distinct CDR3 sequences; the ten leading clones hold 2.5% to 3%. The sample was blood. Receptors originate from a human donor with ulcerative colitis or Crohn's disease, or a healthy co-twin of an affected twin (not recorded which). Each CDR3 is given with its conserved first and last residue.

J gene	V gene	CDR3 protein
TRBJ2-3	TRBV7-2	CASSPLAWSTDTQYF
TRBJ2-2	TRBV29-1	CSVEKSTGELFF
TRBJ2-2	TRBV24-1	CATSESVRGLAGELFF
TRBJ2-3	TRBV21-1	CASSPASSVSTDTQYF
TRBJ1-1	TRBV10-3	CAISDREFLGDTEAFF
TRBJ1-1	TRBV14	CASSQWGEDGTEAFF
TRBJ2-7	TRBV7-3	CASSSLGLAATEQYF
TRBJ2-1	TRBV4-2	CASSQALQDRGQRYNEQCF
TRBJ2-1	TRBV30	CAWGPLNNEQFF
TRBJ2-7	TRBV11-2	CASSLVYEQYF
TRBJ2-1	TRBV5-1	CASSFAGATPDNEQFF
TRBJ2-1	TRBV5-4	CASSLAGAASYNEQFF
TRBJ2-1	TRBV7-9	CASSFQSSYNEQFF
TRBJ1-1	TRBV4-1	CASSLHGSTEAFF
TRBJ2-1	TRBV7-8	CASSFNLDKSYNEQFF
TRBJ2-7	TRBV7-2	CASSKTDTYEQYF
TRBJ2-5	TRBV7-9	CASSLLGRKETQYF
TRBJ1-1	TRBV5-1	CASSLAGPEAFF
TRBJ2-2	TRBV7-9	CASSLDRTTGELFF
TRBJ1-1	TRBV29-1	CSVFAQGSAEAFF
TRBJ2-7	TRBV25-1	CASSAWERAGGFSYEQYF
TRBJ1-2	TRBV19	CASSLDTGRLDGYTF
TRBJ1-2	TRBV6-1	CASSEMYGGYTF
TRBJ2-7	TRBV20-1	CSAMGPYEQYF
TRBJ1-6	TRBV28	CASSLRETYNSPLHF
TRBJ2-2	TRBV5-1	CASSLVGVDGNTGELFF
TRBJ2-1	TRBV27	CASRRIAGGVGYEQFF
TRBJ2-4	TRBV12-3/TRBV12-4	CASSFPAGGPRNIQYF
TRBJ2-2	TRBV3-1	CASSQDSRGTGELFF
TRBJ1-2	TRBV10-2	CATTPGARYGYTF
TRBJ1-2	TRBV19	CASSIGAANYGYTF
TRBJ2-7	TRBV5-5	CASSSNTGYYEQYF
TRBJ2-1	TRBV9	CASSVDVFKGEQFF
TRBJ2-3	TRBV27	CASSFLTGSRGTQYF
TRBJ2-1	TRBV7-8	CASSLEMLANEQFF
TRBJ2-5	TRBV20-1	CSAREPLGTALIQETQYF
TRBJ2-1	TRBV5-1	CASGPFPGPIEHEQFF
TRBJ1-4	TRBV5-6	CASSLIQENEKLFF
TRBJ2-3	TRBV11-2	CASRSTVTSTDTQYF
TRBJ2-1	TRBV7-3	CASSLTLASLSNEQFF
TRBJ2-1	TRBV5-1	CASSLEGSPVWNEQFF
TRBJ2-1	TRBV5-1	CASSQDGNNEQFF
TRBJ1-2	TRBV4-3	CASSQATGGIYGYTF
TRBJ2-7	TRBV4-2	CASSQERASGLPYEQYF
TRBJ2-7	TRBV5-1	CASSSGDASYEQYF
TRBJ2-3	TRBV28	CASSLNGVSTDTQYF
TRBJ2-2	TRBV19	CASSISRDTGELFF
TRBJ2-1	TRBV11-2	CASSQGTSGSDEQFF
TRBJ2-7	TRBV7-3	CASSHPRSPVNF
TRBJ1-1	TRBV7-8	CASSVRLWENTEAFF
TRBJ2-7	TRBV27	CASSSPTYEQYF
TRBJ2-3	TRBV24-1	CATSDLVGTDTQYF
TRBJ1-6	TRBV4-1	CASSQHRGQGTYNSPLHF
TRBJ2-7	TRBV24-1	CATSEGGNYEQYF
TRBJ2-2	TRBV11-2	CASSLVITGELFF
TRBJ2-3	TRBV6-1	CPTLVGGSSTDTQYF
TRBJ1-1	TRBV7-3	CASSPAVGGRTEAFF